These 4 T cell receptor beta chains came from one sample sequenced in a study of regulatory T cells in long-lasting Graves disease. Time point specified: persistent/refractory GD, antithyroid drugs over 5 years with positive TRAb. PBMC RNA served as the TCR library source. HTBI primers from iRepertoire and Arm-PCR of CDR3 regions yielded the TCR beta libraries. In TCRdb, the multiplex PCR reads were re-called with MiXCR into one record per CDR3 protein. The sample shows fewer than 600,000 distinct CDR3 sequences, approximately 23% of them seen only once. The sample here was peripheral blood mononuclear cells (PBMCs), taken when the disease was refractory, from a patient treated with antithyroid drugs. These receptors were collected from a female donor with Graves disease.

This clonotype has just a few counts. The chain's CDR3 is CASRAGQGRSYEQYF. DNA of the CDR3: TGTGCCAGCAGAGCCGGACAGGGGCGATCCTACGAGCAGTACTTC. The chain links TRBV6-1 to TRBJ2-7; 9 nucleotides align to TRBD1. The CDR3 is 15 amino acids. Germline V gene sequence: CDR1 MNHNS, CDR2 SASEGT. V dropped 6 bases and J dropped 1; count of bases not matched to a gene: 7.

This clonotype was detected ten times or more. The chain combines TRBV10-2 with TRBJ1-6; D is perhaps TRBD1 (6 bases). CDR1 WSHSY and CDR2 SAAADI come from the germline V gene. The V and J ends lost 2 bases and 9 bases respectively, with 17 bases between them. CDR3 size: 16 residues. This CDR3 is CASSEPGGAGGSPLHF. The CDR3 nucleotides read TGCGCCAGCAGTGAGCCCGGGGGCGCGGGAGGTTCACCCCTCCACTTT.

V usage is TRBV20-1 and J usage is TRBJ2-7; D not resolved. The V gene's germline CDR1 is DFQATT and CDR2 SNEGSKA (reference sequence). The CDR3 covers 12 residues. V was cut by 5 bases and J by 3 bases, with 11 bases left in between. This CDR3 reads CSAPTDIYEQYF. DNA of the CDR3: TGCAGTGCTCCAACAGATATCTACGAGCAGTACTTC.

The J gene is TRBJ2-2, the V gene TRBV20-1; no firm D call. The germline gives CDR1 DFQATT, CDR2 SNEGSKA (reference sequence). Trimming removed 6 bases at V and 0 bases at J, with 11 bases between. The CDR3 has 14 residues. The CDR3 nucleotides read TGCAGTGCCATCAGTTTACCGAACACCGGGGAGCTGTTTTTT. It translates to CSAISLPNTGELFF.